The rows below give T cell receptor beta chains drawn from one sample of a study of cytomegalovirus exposure and HLA in healthy donors. This table comes from immunoSEQ multiplex PCR, and its TCRdb copy is limited to in-frame clones, with some not included. The sample holds around 140,000 clones; approximately 67% are singletons and the top ten take roughly 6%. Sequenced: PBMCs. These receptor sequences come from a woman aged 55-70 years in good health and CMV-seronegative. Each CDR3 is given with its conserved first and last residue. The D gene is left open where the match is weak. Size values are once, few and many counts, or a class for expanded clones, and some rows have none.

D: TRBD2
size: .
J: TRBJ2-7
V: TRBV27
DNA: TGTGCCAGCAGTTCGGGATTGAGCGGGACGGGCGAGCAGTACTTC
CDR3: CASSSGLSGTGEQYF

D: .
size: .
J: TRBJ2-1
V: TRBV9
DNA: TGTGCCAGCAGCGTAGGAAAGAGCGGAGGCCCCTTTCTCTTC
CDR3: CASSVGKSGGPFLF

D: .
size: .
J: TRBJ1-5
V: TRBV7-2
DNA: TGTGCCAGCAGCTTCGCGGGGGGCGGGGCCAGCAATCAGCCCCAGCATTTT
CDR3: CASSFAGGGASNQPQHF

D: TRBD1
size: once
J: TRBJ1-1
V: TRBV16
DNA: TGTGCCAGCAGCCAGGCCAGGGGGCGCACTGAAGCTTTCTTT
CDR3: CASSQARGRTEAFF

D: TRBD2
size: few
J: TRBJ2-7
V: TRBV2
DNA: TGTGCCAGCAGTGAAGGGCTAGCGGGGATATACGAGCAGTACTTC
CDR3: CASSEGLAGIYEQYF

D: .
size: .
J: TRBJ2-1
V: TRBV9
DNA: TGTGCCAGCAGCACCCCACTAGGGGGTAGTGCAAACGAGCAGTTCTTC
CDR3: CASSTPLGGSANEQFF

D: .
size: .
J: TRBJ1-6
V: TRBV5-1
DNA: TGCGCCAGCAGCGCGACCCAGGGGATCTCACCCCTCCACTTT
CDR3: CASSATQGISPLHF

D: .
size: .
J: TRBJ1-1
V: TRBV9
DNA: TGTGCCAGCAGCGTAGGGGCCAACACTGAAGCTTTCTTT
CDR3: CASSVGANTEAFF

D: TRBD2
size: once
J: TRBJ2-1
V: TRBV7-2
DNA: TGTGCCAGCAGCTTAGCAGCGGGGCTCTACAATGAGCAGTTCTTC
CDR3: CASSLAAGLYNEQFF

D: TRBD2
size: .
J: TRBJ2-7
V: TRBV5-1
DNA: TGCGCCAGCAGCTTGGCCCCGGGACTAGCGGTAAACGAGCAGTACTTC
CDR3: CASSLAPGLAVNEQYF

D: .
size: .
J: TRBJ1-5
V: TRBV2
DNA: TGTGCCAGCAGTCGCACGACAGTTAATAGCAATCAGCCCCAGCATTTT
CDR3: CASSRTTVNSNQPQHF

D: TRBD2
size: few
J: TRBJ2-3
V: TRBV27
DNA: TGTGCCAGCAGTACTAGCGGGAGGGCCCGCACAGATACGCAGTATTTT
CDR3: CASSTSGRARTDTQYF

D: .
size: .
J: TRBJ2-5
V: TRBV27
DNA: TGTGCCAGCAGTAGGCAGGGCGGTCCGGAGACCCAGTACTTC
CDR3: CASSRQGGPETQYF

D: .
size: .
J: TRBJ2-7
V: TRBV7-7
DNA: TGTGCCAGCAGCTCGGGGTTTGGGTCCTACGAGCAGTACTTC
CDR3: CASSSGFGSYEQYF

D: TRBD1
size: .
J: TRBJ1-2
V: TRBV7-2
DNA: TGTGCCAGCAGCTTAGTCGGTAGGGGGCGCTTCTATGGCTACACCTTC
CDR3: CASSLVGRGRFYGYTF

D: TRBD1
size: .
J: TRBJ1-1
V: TRBV5-1
DNA: TGCGCCAGCAGCTTGGGGACAGGGAACACTGAAGCTTTCTTT
CDR3: CASSLGTGNTEAFF

D: TRBD2
size: once
J: TRBJ2-5
V: TRBV7-6
DNA: TGTGCCAGCAGCTTAAAGACTAGCGGAGAGACCCAGTACTTC
CDR3: CASSLKTSGETQYF

D: .
size: .
J: TRBJ2-1
V: TRBV6-5
DNA: TGTGCCAGCAGTTACTTGGCTAGCAATGAGCAGTTCTTC
CDR3: CASSYLASNEQFF

D: .
size: .
J: TRBJ1-4
V: TRBV7-6
DNA: TGTGCCAGCAGCTTAGACCCAGGGAAGGAAAAACTGTTTTTT
CDR3: CASSLDPGKEKLFF

D: TRBD1
size: .
J: TRBJ2-5
V: TRBV6-1
DNA: TGTGCCAGCAGTGAAACCGGGACAGGGTTTGGCGAGACCCAGTACTTC
CDR3: CASSETGTGFGETQYF

D: .
size: .
J: TRBJ2-7
V: TRBV7-2
DNA: TGTGCCAGCAGCCCAACGGTCTCCTACGAGCAGTACTTC
CDR3: CASSPTVSYEQYF

D: .
size: .
J: TRBJ2-7
V: TRBV29-1
DNA: TGCAGCGCCGGGACAAGGGGTGCGTACGAGCAGTACTTC
CDR3: CSAGTRGAYEQYF

D: .
size: .
J: TRBJ1-4
V: TRBV4-3
DNA: TGCGCCAGCAGCCAAGATTTGGCAGGGGCTACCAATGAAAAACTGTTTTTT
CDR3: CASSQDLAGATNEKLFF

D: .
size: .
J: TRBJ1-4
V: TRBV5-1
DNA: TGCGCCAGCAGCTTGGCACCCACAGGGACTAATGAAAAACTGTTTTTT
CDR3: CASSLAPTGTNEKLFF

D: .
size: .
J: TRBJ2-2
V: TRBV5-5
DNA: TGTGCCAGCAGCTTGGATCCGGTAAAGGGGGCCGGGGAGCTGTTTTTT
CDR3: CASSLDPVKGAGELFF

D: TRBD1
size: .
J: TRBJ2-7
V: TRBV7-9
DNA: TGTTCCAGCAGCTTATTGGCCGGGACAGGGGGCGGGGAGCAGTACTTC
CDR3: CSSSLLAGTGGGEQYF

D: .
size: few
J: TRBJ2-2
V: TRBV11-1
DNA: TGTGCCAGCAGCTTAGAGACAGGCACCACCGGGGAGCTGTTTTTT
CDR3: CASSLETGTTGELFF

D: TRBD2
size: .
J: TRBJ2-1
V: TRBV4-3
DNA: TGCGCCAGCAGCCTTATAGCGGGGGGGCGCAATGAGCAGTTCTTC
CDR3: CASSLIAGGRNEQFF

D: TRBD1
size: .
J: TRBJ2-1
V: TRBV19
DNA: TGTGCCAGTAGTATAATGGGACAGGGGCGGAATGAGCAGTTCTTC
CDR3: CASSIMGQGRNEQFF

D: TRBD2
size: few
J: TRBJ2-3
V: TRBV5-4
DNA: TGTGCCAGCAACTTTCGGGGGGGCACAGATACGCAGTATTTT
CDR3: CASNFRGGTDTQYF

D: TRBD2
size: few
J: TRBJ2-5
V: TRBV10-3
DNA: TGTGCCATCAGTGAAGTAGCGGGAGGACAAGAGACCCAGTACTTC
CDR3: CAISEVAGGQETQYF

D: TRBD2
size: .
J: TRBJ2-1
V: TRBV7-2
DNA: TGTGCCAGCAGCACCGGGACTAGCGGGATGGGGGAGCAGTTCTTC
CDR3: CASSTGTSGMGEQFF

D: TRBD1
size: few
J: TRBJ2-7
V: TRBV4-2
DNA: TGTGCCAGCAGCCAAGATGGAGGACAGGGTTATTACGAGCAGTACTTC
CDR3: CASSQDGGQGYYEQYF

D: TRBD2
size: .
J: TRBJ2-5
V: TRBV7-6
DNA: TGTGCCAGCACCGCCAGGCCTGCGGGAGTGGGGGGAGAGACCCAGTACTTC
CDR3: CASTARPAGVGGETQYF

D: .
size: .
J: TRBJ1-2
V: TRBV2
DNA: TGTGCCAGCACCATGGGGGCAGTAAATGGCTACACCTTC
CDR3: CASTMGAVNGYTF

D: .
size: .
J: TRBJ2-7
V: TRBV7-5
DNA: TGTGTCAGAAGCTCGGGTTTTCGGACTCACGACGGCGGCTCCTACGAGCAGTACTTC
CDR3: CVRSSGFRTHDGGSYEQYF

D: .
size: .
J: TRBJ1-3
V: TRBV6-5
DNA: TGTGCCAGCAGTGCGGGGGTGCCGAAGGGAAACACCATATATTTT
CDR3: CASSAGVPKGNTIYF

D: TRBD1
size: .
J: TRBJ2-7
V: TRBV6-1
DNA: TGTGCCAGCAGTGCGGGACAGTTTTTCCGGGACGAGCAGTACTTC
CDR3: CASSAGQFFRDEQYF

D: .
size: .
J: TRBJ1-1
V: TRBV6-5
DNA: TGTGCCAGCAGTTACTTAAGAATTGAAGGAGGAGCTTTCTTT
CDR3: CASSYLRIEGGAFF

D: .
size: .
J: TRBJ1-3
V: TRBV5-1
DNA: TGCGCCAGCAGCTTGTATGAGAACTCTGGAAACACCATATATTTT
CDR3: CASSLYENSGNTIYF

D: .
size: .
J: TRBJ2-7
V: TRBV5-1
DNA: TGCGCCAGCAGCTTGGAAACCTTCAATTACGAGCAGTACTTC
CDR3: CASSLETFNYEQYF

D: TRBD1
size: once
J: TRBJ2-3
V: TRBV11-1
DNA: TGTGCCAGCAGCCCCGGGACAGGGGAGCGCACAGATACGCAGTATTTT
CDR3: CASSPGTGERTDTQYF

D: .
size: .
J: TRBJ1-1
V: TRBV7-2
DNA: TGTGCCAGCAGCTGGGGAGGGGAAGCTTTCTTT
CDR3: CASSWGGEAFF

D: TRBD1
size: .
J: TRBJ1-1
V: TRBV10-3
DNA: TGTGCCACAGCCTCTCAGGGGGGCCCTGAAGCTTTCTTT
CDR3: CATASQGGPEAFF

D: TRBD1
size: .
J: TRBJ1-5
V: TRBV5-5
DNA: TGTGCCAGCAGTAGCGGGGGCGGACAGGGCAATCAGCCCCAGCATTTT
CDR3: CASSSGGGQGNQPQHF

D: .
size: .
J: TRBJ2-3
V: TRBV11-2
DNA: TGTGCCAGCAGCTTAGGGGCTGGTCGGTACGACACAGATACGCAGTATTTT
CDR3: CASSLGAGRYDTDTQYF